A single sample gave rise to the 5 T cell receptor beta chains below, sequenced in a study of CD8+ T cells in alopecia areata. TCR sequencing used cDNA made by reverse transcription of extracted RNA. Here immunoSEQ multiplex PCR was the method, and the copy in TCRdb shows in-frame clones only, minus some. The sample shows approximately 300,000 clones, none of them appearing just once. Sorting of pooled cutaneous lymph node cells used CD4, CD8alpha, NKG2D, NKG2ACE and other markers. The specimen was CD4+ T cells sorted from a lymph node. All receptors come from a C3H/HeJ mouse with alopecia areata. This strain has MHC haplotype H2-k.

This clone was seen more than once but under ten times. The listed genes are named as in mouse. The CDR3 extends 4 residues past the end of the read, so its final part is completed from the germline J gene. The rearrangement links TRBV13-2 to TRBJ2-7, with 7 nucleotides matching TRBD1. In germline, CDR1 is NNHNN, CDR2 SYGAGS (reference sequence). The CDR3 runs 13 residues. The CDR3 protein is CASGPQTGYEQYF. The part of the CDR3 DNA that was read is TGTGCCAGCGGGCCCCAGACAGGGTAT.

With regard to this clone: Gene names denote mouse genes. From the germline J gene comes the end of the CDR3, since the read stops 4 residues before it. Distinct nucleotide sequences in the sample also encode this CDR3. V gene TRBV14 combines with J gene TRBJ2-1; TRBD1 matches at 7 bases. The CDR3 spans 13 residues. Germline CDR1 SGHDT, CDR2 FRDEAV. After removal of 3 bases from V and 5 bases from J, the junction contained 2 bases not matched to a gene. The CDR3 sequence is CASSSGTDAEQFF. CDR3 DNA (partial): TGTGCCAGCAGTTCTGGGACAGATGCT.

A remark on this clone: Gene names and germline match the mouse. Read data end 4 residues before the CDR3 end; the end is taken from the germline J gene. Other DNA sequences in the same sample also yield this CDR3. The J gene is TRBJ2-2, the V gene TRBV19; 8 bases are a match to TRBD1. V dropped 4 bases and J dropped 0; count of bases not matched to a gene: 2. Germline lookup yields CDR1 FNHDT and CDR2 SITEND (reference sequence). This CDR3 region has 15 residues. This CDR3 is CASSLTGANTGQLYF. The CDR3 DNA, read in part, is TGTGCCAGCAGTTTGACAGGGGCAAACACCGGG.

On this clone: Gene names and germline match the mouse. The read stops 4 residues short of the end of the CDR3; the missing end is completed from the germline J gene. The chain links TRBV5 to TRBJ2-2; TRBD2 matches 8 bases. Germline trimming cut 8 bases from V and 6 bases from J; bases unmatched to any gene: 8. The germline V gene has CDR1 LGHNA and CDR2 YNLKQL (reference sequence). This CDR3 has 14 amino acids. CDR3 sequence: CASENSGGPGQLYF. Partial CDR3 DNA: TGTGCCAGCGAAAATTCTGGGGGGCCCGGG.

In its sample, this clone was seen many times. Gene and germline names: mouse. Here the CDR3 reads CASTPEGAEQFF. The CDR3 DNA, read in part, is TGTGCCAGCACCCCGGAGGGGGCT. The chain combines TRBV13-1 with TRBJ2-1; D is possibly TRBD1 (5 bases). Read data end 4 residues before the CDR3 end; the end is taken from the germline J gene. The CDR3 is 12 residues long. CDR1 NSHNY and CDR2 SYGAGN come from the germline V gene.